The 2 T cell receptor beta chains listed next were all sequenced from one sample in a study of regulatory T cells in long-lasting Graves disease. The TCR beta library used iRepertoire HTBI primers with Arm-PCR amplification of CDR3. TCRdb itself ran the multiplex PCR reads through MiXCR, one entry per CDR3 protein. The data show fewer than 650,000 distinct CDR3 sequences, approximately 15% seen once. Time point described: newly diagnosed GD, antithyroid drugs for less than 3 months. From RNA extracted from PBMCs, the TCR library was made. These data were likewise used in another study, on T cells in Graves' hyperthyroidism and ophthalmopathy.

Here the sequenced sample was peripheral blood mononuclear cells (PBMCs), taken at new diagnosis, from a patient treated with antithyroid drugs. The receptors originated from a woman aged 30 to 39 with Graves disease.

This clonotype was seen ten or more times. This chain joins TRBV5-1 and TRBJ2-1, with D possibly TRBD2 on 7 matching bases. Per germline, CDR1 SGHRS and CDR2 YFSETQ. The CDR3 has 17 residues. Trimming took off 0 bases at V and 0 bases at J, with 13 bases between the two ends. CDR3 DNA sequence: TGCGCCAGCAGCTTGGGGGGGCTAGCGGACTCCTACAATGAGCAGTTCTTC. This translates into CASSLGGLADSYNEQFF.

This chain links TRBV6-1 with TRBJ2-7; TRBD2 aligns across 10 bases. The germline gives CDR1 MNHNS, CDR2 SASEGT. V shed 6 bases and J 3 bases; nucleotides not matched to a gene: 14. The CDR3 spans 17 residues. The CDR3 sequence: CASRSILAGVPLYEQYF. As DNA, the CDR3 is TGTGCCAGCAGATCAATTCTAGCGGGAGTACCCCTCTACGAGCAGTACTTC.